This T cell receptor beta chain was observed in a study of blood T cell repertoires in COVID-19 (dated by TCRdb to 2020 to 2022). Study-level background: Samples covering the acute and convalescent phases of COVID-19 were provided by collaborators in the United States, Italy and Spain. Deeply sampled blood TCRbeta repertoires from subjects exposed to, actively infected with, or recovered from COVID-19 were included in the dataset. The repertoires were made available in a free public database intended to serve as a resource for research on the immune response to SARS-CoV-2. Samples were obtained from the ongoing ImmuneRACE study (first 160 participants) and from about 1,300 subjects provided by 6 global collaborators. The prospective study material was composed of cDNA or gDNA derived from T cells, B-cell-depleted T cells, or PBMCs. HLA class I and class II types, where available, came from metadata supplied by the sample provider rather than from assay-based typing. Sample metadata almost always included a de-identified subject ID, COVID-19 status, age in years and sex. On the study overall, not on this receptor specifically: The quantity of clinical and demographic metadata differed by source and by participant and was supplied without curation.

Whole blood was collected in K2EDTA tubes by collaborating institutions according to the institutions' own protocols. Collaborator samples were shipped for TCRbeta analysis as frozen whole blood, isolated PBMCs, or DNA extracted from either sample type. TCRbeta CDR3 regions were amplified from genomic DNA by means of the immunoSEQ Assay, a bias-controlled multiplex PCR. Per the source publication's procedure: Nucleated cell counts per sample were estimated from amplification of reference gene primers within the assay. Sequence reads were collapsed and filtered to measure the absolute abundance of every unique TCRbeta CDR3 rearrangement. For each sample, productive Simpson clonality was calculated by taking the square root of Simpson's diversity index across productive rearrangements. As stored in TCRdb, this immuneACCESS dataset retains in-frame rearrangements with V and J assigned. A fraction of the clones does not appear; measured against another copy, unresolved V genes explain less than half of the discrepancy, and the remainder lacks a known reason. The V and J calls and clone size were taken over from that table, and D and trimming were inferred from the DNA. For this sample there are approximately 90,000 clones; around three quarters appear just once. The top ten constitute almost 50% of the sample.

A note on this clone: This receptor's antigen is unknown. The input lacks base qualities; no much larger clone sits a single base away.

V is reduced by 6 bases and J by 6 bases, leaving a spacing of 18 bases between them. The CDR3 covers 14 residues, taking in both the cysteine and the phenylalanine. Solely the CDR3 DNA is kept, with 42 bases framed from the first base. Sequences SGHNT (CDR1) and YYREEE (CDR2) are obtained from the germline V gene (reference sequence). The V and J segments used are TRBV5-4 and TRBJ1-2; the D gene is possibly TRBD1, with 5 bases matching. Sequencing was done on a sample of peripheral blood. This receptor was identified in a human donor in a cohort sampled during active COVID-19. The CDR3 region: CASNAQGIGNGYTF. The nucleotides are TGTGCCAGCAACGCCCAGGGAATCGGCAATGGCTACACCTTC.